One sample yielded the 32 T cell receptor beta chains listed below, sequenced in a study of beta chain features in type 1 diabetes. The sequenced template was cDNA made from the entire isolated RNA. Generated by immunoSEQ multiplex PCR, the TCRdb table keeps only in-frame clones and is missing some. The sample lists about 24,000 clones, roughly three quarters occurring once. Sequencing was performed on Tregs from blood. The receptors come from a woman aged 35 to 49 in good health.

This clone was detected only once. The gene calls are TRBV25-1 and TRBJ1-4, with unresolved D. From germline, CDR1 is MGHDK and CDR2 SYGVNS. Trimming removed 4 bases from V and 2 bases from J, with 17 bases in between. The CDR3 length is 17 residues. The chain's CDR3 is CASSGGEPIGTNEKLFF. CDR3 sequence (DNA): TGTGCCAGCAGTGGAGGCGAGCCAATCGGCACTAATGAAAAACTGTTTTTT.

This chain joins TRBV7-2 and TRBJ1-4; no clear D gene. V dropped 3 bases and J dropped 8 bases, with 10 bases sitting between them. The CDR3 runs 13 residues. CDR1 is SGHTA and CDR2 is FQGNSA in the germline V gene. The CDR3 region has the DNA TGTGCCAGCAGCTTTCGGGTTCAAGAAAAACTGTTTTTT. This codes for CASSFRVQEKLFF.

The gene calls are TRBV4-1 and TRBJ1-5; perhaps TRBD1 as D (5 bases). V was clipped by 1 base and J by 5 bases, with 15 bases between them. CDR1 MGHRA and CDR2 YSYEKL come from the germline V gene. The CDR3 has 16 residues. CDR3 sequence: CASSQVIVQGYQPQHF. As DNA, the CDR3 is TGCGCCAGCAGCCAAGTCATTGTTCAGGGTTATCAGCCCCAGCATTTT.

Remarks on this clone: Germline and junction disagree at one end, which may indicate a read error. The rearrangement uses TRBV29-1 and TRBJ2-5; TRBD1 matches 10 bases. This CDR3 contains 12 residues. The germline gives CDR1 SQVTM, CDR2 ANQGSEA. CDR3 sequence reads: CSGDRGQETRYF. DNA for the CDR3: TGCAGCGGGGACAGGGGCCAAGAGACCCGGTACTTC.

The rearrangement joins TRBV7-2 to TRBJ2-3, with D perhaps matching TRBD2 (5 bases). Trimming removed 0 bases at V and 4 bases at J, with 8 bases between. The CDR3 is 14 residues long. Germline loops: CDR1 SGHTA, CDR2 FQGNSA. CDR3 in DNA: TGTGCCAGCAGCTTAGCCGGGAATCCAGATACGCAGTATTTT. Its protein product is CASSLAGNPDTQYF. Full variable domain (rest looked up from reference TRBV7-2 and TRBJ2-3): GAGVSQSPSNKVTEKGKDVELRCDPISGHTALYWYRQSLGQGLEFLIYFQGNSAPDKSGLPSDRFSAERTGGSVSTLTIQRTQQEDSAVYLCASSLAGNPDTQYFGPGTRLTVL.

The chain has TRBV5-1 and TRBJ2-5; TRBD1 is a possible D gene (6 bases). CDR1 SGHRS and CDR2 YFSETQ come from the germline V gene. V lost 2 bases, J lost 5 bases, and 13 bases lay in between. The CDR3 loop spans 14 amino acids. The chain's CDR3 is CASSLRGGQETQYF. The DNA for the CDR3 is TGCGCCAGCAGCTTAAGAGGGGGTCAGGAGACCCAGTACTTC.

In its sample, this clone was seen a few times. The CDR3 loop reads CASSQHRGKEKGQPQHF. The CDR3 DNA follows: TGCGCCAGCAGCCAACACAGGGGGAAGGAAAAGGGTCAGCCCCAGCATTTT. The chain carries TRBV4-3 and TRBJ1-5; 8 bases align to TRBD1. The CDR3 totals 17 residues. Germline loops: CDR1 LGHNA, CDR2 YSLEER. The trim removed 2 bases at V and 6 bases at J, leaving 12 bases unmatched.

The chain is built from TRBV5-1 and TRBJ2-5; 8 bases fit TRBD1. The CDR3 extends over 14 amino acids. J lost 3 bases, V lost 3 bases, and 4 bases had no gene match. Germline V gene sequence: CDR1 SGHRS, CDR2 YFSETQ. CDR3 coding DNA: TGCGCCAGCAGCTGGGGACAGGTGAAAGAGACCCAGTACTTC. Translating it yields CASSWGQVKETQYF.

The chain links TRBV6-5 to TRBJ1-1, with a tentative D call TRBD1 (5 bases). The ends were cut back, 8 bases at V and 2 bases at J, with 9 bases in the middle. The CDR3 covers 12 residues. Germline CDR1 reads MNHEY; CDR2 reads SVGAGI. The DNA of the CDR3 is TGTGCCAGCTCGACAGTAAACACTGAAGCTTTCTTT. Amino acids: CASSTVNTEAFF.

This rearrangement joins TRBV4-2 to TRBJ1-4; the match to TRBD1 covers 9 bases. Germline CDR1 and CDR2: LGHNA and YNFKEQ. The CDR3 extends over 16 amino acids. Trimming at V came to 6 bases and at J to 3 bases, leaving 8 bases not matched to a gene. This CDR3 reads CASSRTGGAANEKLFF. In nucleotides, the CDR3 is TGTGCCAGCAGTCGTACAGGGGGCGCAGCTAATGAAAAACTGTTTTTT.

The gene calls are TRBV6-5 and TRBJ1-2; possible D gene TRBD1, 6 bases. The CDR3 is 15 amino acids. Germline CDR1 and CDR2: MNHEY and SVGAGI. V was clipped by 2 bases and J by 4 bases, with 14 bases between them. The CDR3 region has the DNA TGTGCCAGCAGTTACGGTCTCCAGGGGTTCTATGGCTACACCTTC. It yields the protein CASSYGLQGFYGYTF.

The chain has TRBV25-1 and TRBJ2-5, with D maybe TRBD1 (5 bases). The J call is in doubt because the DNA end fits TRBJ2-7 better. The V gene's germline CDR1 is MGHDK and CDR2 SYGVNS. CDR3 length: 14 residues. CDR3 coding DNA: TGTGCCAGCAGTGGCACAGGCCTCCCCTACGAGCAGTACTTC. Amino acid sequence: CASSGTGLPYEQYF.

A few counts support this clone. The chain combines TRBV7-2 with TRBJ1-1; no clear D. The ends were cut back, 5 bases at V and 0 bases at J, with 10 bases in the middle. Germline CDR1 and CDR2: SGHTA and FQGNSA. The CDR3 sequence is 14 residues long. CDR3 bases: TGTGCCAGCAGCCCCGGGGTTGTGAACACTGAAGCTTTCTTT. As protein: CASSPGVVNTEAFF.

This sequence joins TRBV6-6 and TRBJ2-2, with 7 bases that match TRBD1. CDR3 length: 13 amino acids. The ends lost 7 bases at V and 4 bases at J; junction bases unmatched: 3. Germline V gene sequence: CDR1 MNHNY, CDR2 SVGAGI (reference sequence). CDR3: CASNQGVTGELFF. The CDR3 DNA reads TGTGCCAGCAACCAGGGGGTCACCGGGGAGCTGTTTTTT.

J is TRBJ2-3 and V is TRBV6-1; 9 nucleotides match TRBD2. The trim removed 5 bases at V and 6 bases at J, leaving 9 bases unmatched. CDR3 length: 15 residues. Germline CDR1 MNHNS, CDR2 SASEGT. For the CDR3, the DNA is TGTGCCAGCAGTAGAGCGGGGGGATGGGGTGATACGCAGTATTTT. This sequence encodes CASSRAGGWGDTQYF.

This clone is a singleton in its sample. This rearrangement joins TRBV7-9 to TRBJ2-7, with D perhaps TRBD2 (6 bases). CDR1 is SEHNR, CDR2 FQNEAQ, per germline (reference sequence). The CDR3 runs 14 residues. V was trimmed by 2 bases and J by 6 bases, leaving 14 bases between them. Written as DNA, the CDR3 is TGTGCCAGCAGCTTACGGGAGATGTATCCCGAGCAGTACTTC. As protein: CASSLREMYPEQYF.

The V and J genes are TRBV7-2 and TRBJ2-7, with a tentative D call TRBD1 (6 bases). The CDR3 runs 15 residues. Trimming took 4 bases from V and 0 from J, leaving 13 bases between them. Germline lookup yields CDR1 SGHTA and CDR2 FQGNSA. CDR3 in DNA: TGTGCCAGCAGCTCAGGGGCGGGTAGCTCCTACGAGCAGTACTTC. Translated, it gives CASSSGAGSSYEQYF.

This chain joins TRBV7-2 and TRBJ2-5; 7 bases align to TRBD1. The DNA end favors TRBJ2-7, so the J call may be wrong. The CDR3 totals 14 residues. CDR1 is SGHTA and CDR2 is FQGNSA in the germline V gene. The CDR3 loop is CASSTRQGSYEQYF. The CDR3 coding sequence is TGTGCCAGCAGCACTCGACAGGGCTCCTACGAGCAGTACTTC.

The CDR3: CASSRSGGYTGELFF. In DNA, the CDR3 is TGTGCCAGCAGTCGTAGCGGGGGGTACACCGGGGAGCTGTTTTTT. The chain combines TRBV6-5 with TRBJ2-2, with 10 positions matching TRBD2. Germline values: CDR1 MNHEY, CDR2 SVGAGI. CDR3 length: 15 amino acids. V lost 5 bases to trimming and J lost 3 bases; unmatched junction nucleotides: 3.

This sequence joins TRBV5-1 and TRBJ2-2, with 9 bases lining up with TRBD1. The V gene end was trimmed by 2 bases and the J gene end by 3 bases; junction bases not matched to a gene: 2. Germline assignment: CDR1 SGHRS and CDR2 YFSETQ. This CDR3 comprises 15 residues. The CDR3 coding sequence is TGCGCCAGCAGCTTACAGGGGGCGGACACCGGGGAGCTGTTTTTT. This translates into CASSLQGADTGELFF.

The chain uses TRBV5-1 and TRBJ2-2, with a tentative D call TRBD1 (6 bases). Germline CDR1 and CDR2: SGHRS and YFSETQ. The V end was cut by 4 bases, the J end by 1 base, with 11 bases between. The CDR3 sequence is 15 residues long. As DNA, the CDR3 is TGCGCCAGCAGCCGGGACACTCAGAACACCGGGGAGCTGTTTTTT. This codes for CASSRDTQNTGELFF.

The rearrangement links TRBV5-1 to TRBJ2-5, with TRBD2 identical over 8 bases. In germline, CDR1 is SGHRS, CDR2 YFSETQ. The CDR3 consists of 13 residues. Germline trimming cut 4 bases from V and 5 bases from J; bases unmatched to any gene: 4. Here the CDR3 DNA reads TGCGCCAGCAGCACCCCGGGAGGGGAGACCCAGTACTTC. Protein sequence: CASSTPGGETQYF.

This chain joins TRBV7-9 and TRBJ1-1, with unresolved D. The V end was cut by 6 bases, the J end by 1 base, with 9 bases between. The CDR3 consists of 13 residues. Germline V gene lookup returns CDR1 SEHNR and CDR2 FQNEAQ (reference sequence). The CDR3 reads CASSWAGNTEAFF. CDR3 nucleotide sequence: TGTGCCAGCAGTTGGGCCGGGAACACTGAAGCTTTCTTT.

V gene TRBV11-3 combines with J gene TRBJ2-2; possibly TRBD1 for D (6 bases). This CDR3 contains 15 residues. Deletions cut 4 bases from V and 1 base from J, with 10 bases between. Per germline, CDR1 SGHNT and CDR2 YENEEA. Here the CDR3 reads CASSSGVMNTGELFF. As DNA, the CDR3 is TGTGCCAGCAGCTCAGGGGTGATGAACACCGGGGAGCTGTTTTTT.

The table lists this clone with a few counts. The V gene is TRBV5-4, the J gene TRBJ2-7; tentative D call: TRBD1 (5 bases). The germline V gene has CDR1 SGHNT and CDR2 YYREEE (reference sequence). The CDR3 is 13 residues long. The V end was cut by 3 bases, the J end by 5 bases, with 12 bases between. The CDR3 region is CASSYDTGNEQYF. CDR3 coding DNA: TGTGCCAGCAGCTACGACACAGGCAACGAGCAGTACTTC.

This clone came up a few times. The chain couples TRBV5-1 to TRBJ2-2; D is perhaps TRBD1 (6 bases). Germline CDR1 is SGHRS and CDR2 is YFSETQ. This CDR3 comprises 12 residues. In DNA form, the CDR3 reads TGCGGAATCAGGGGGAACACCGGGGAGCTGTTTTTT. Protein: CGIRGNTGELFF.

DNA for the CDR3: TGTGCCAGCAGTGCCCGGGGAGGGGGAGCTTTCTTT. It encodes CASSARGGGAFF. This chain uses TRBV5-5 with TRBJ1-1, with D perhaps matching TRBD1 (6 bases). Looked up from germline, CDR1 is SGHKS and CDR2 is YYEKEE (reference sequence). V was pared by 5 bases and J by 10 bases, with 15 bases between. CDR3 length equals 12 residues. Variable domain in full (rest from reference TRBV5-5 and TRBJ1-1): DAGVTQSPTHLIKTRGQQVTLRCSPISGHKSVSWYQQVLGQGPQFIFQYYEKEERGRGNFPDRFSARQFPNYSSELNVNALLLGDSALYLCASSARGGGAFFGQGTRLTVV.

The V gene is TRBV2, the J gene TRBJ2-5, with a weak D call TRBD1 (5 bases). V was cut by 7 bases and J by 7 bases, with 19 bases left in between. Germline CDR1 reads SNHLY; CDR2 reads FYNNEI. This CDR3 region has 14 residues. In DNA form, the CDR3 reads TGTGCCAGCAATGGTAACCAGGGATTGTGGACCCAGTACTTC. The encoded protein is CASNGNQGLWTQYF.

The chain uses TRBV4-3 and TRBJ1-5, with D possibly matching TRBD1 (6 bases). V was trimmed by 7 bases and J by 1 base, leaving 11 bases between them. The CDR3 contains 14 residues. Germline CDR1 reads LGHNA; CDR2 reads YSLEER. The CDR3 region has the DNA TGCGCCAGCATATCCAGGGGCAGCAATCAGCCCCAGCATTTT. Protein sequence: CASISRGSNQPQHF.

The V call is TRBV5-1, the J call TRBJ1-3; a weak D match, TRBD1 (5 bases). Germline V gene data show CDR1 as SGHRS and CDR2 as YFSETQ. V lost 4 bases, J lost 0 bases, and 11 bases lay in between. The CDR3 covers 15 residues. The CDR3 DNA sequence: TGCGCCAGCAGCCCGGACATGCGCTCTGGAAACACCATATATTTT. This encodes CASSPDMRSGNTIYF.

The genes are TRBV29-1 and TRBJ2-3; 10 bases line up with TRBD2. The germline gives CDR1 SQVTM, CDR2 ANQGSEA. The CDR3 is 14 amino acids. The V gene end was trimmed by 3 bases and the J gene end by 2 bases; junction bases not matched to a gene: 2. The CDR3 region is CSVDLAGATDTQYF. The DNA for the CDR3 is TGCAGCGTTGACCTAGCGGGGGCCACAGATACGCAGTATTTT.

The genes are TRBV2 and TRBJ1-5; TRBD1 matches at 7 bases. The CDR3 is 16 amino acids. Germline CDR1 and CDR2: SNHLY and FYNNEI. The junction had 13 bases not matched to a gene; V was cut back by 3 bases and J by 8 bases. Here the CDR3 reads CASSDEGALLREPQHF. CDR3 nucleotide sequence: TGTGCCAGCAGTGATGAGGGGGCCCTTCTTAGGGAGCCCCAGCATTTT.